Each of the 20 T cell receptor beta chains below was sequenced from the same sample in a study of T cell changes during pregnancy in multiple sclerosis. Method: immunoSEQ multiplex PCR; TCRdb's copy keeps in-frame clones and lacks some. The table records 100,000 or so clones, around 93% of them present only once. This specimen consisted of peripheral blood, obtained before pregnancy. These receptors all stem from a female donor with multiple sclerosis, enrolled in a pregnancy study.

This clone showed up just once. The sample has other DNA sequences that encode this CDR3 too. Written as DNA, the CDR3 is TGTGCCAGCAGCGTAGGTACAGGGGCCTACGAGCAGTACTTC. Amino acid sequence: CASSVGTGAYEQYF. This sequence joins TRBV9 and TRBJ2-7; 7 bases line up with TRBD1. The germline V gene has CDR1 SGDLS and CDR2 YYNGEE. CDR3 size: 14 residues. The V gene end was trimmed by 0 bases and the J gene end by 2 bases; junction bases not matched to a gene: 2. Using reference TRBV9 and TRBJ2-7 for the parts outside the CDR3, the full variable domain is DSGVTQTPKHLITATGQRVTLRCSPRSGDLSVYWYQQSLDQGLQFLIQYYNGEERAKGNILERFSAQQFPDLHSELNLSSLELGDSALYFCASSVGTGAYEQYFGPGTRLTVT.

CDR3 loop: CASSQGDRGELLAKNIQYF. Here the CDR3 DNA reads TGCGCCAGCAGCCAAGGGGACAGGGGAGAACTTCTAGCCAAAAACATTCAGTACTTC. This chain uses TRBV4-1 with TRBJ2-4; 10 nucleotides line up with TRBD1. This CDR3 is built from 19 residues. Losses at the gene ends were 1 base for V and 0 bases for J; bases not matched to a gene: 9. Looked up from germline, CDR1 is MGHRA and CDR2 is YSYEKL.

CDR3 sequence: CASSQDTGPTYEQYF. The CDR3, as DNA: TGCGCCAGCAGCCAAGATACAGGCCCTACCTACGAGCAGTACTTC. J is TRBJ2-7 and V is TRBV4-3, with D tentatively TRBD1 (5 bases). The germline V gene encodes CDR1 LGHNA and CDR2 YSLEER. CDR3 length: 15 amino acids. V was shortened by 0 bases and J by 2 bases, with 11 bases between the two germline ends.

This sequence joins TRBV19 and TRBJ2-7, with 7 positions matching TRBD1. The CDR3 spans 15 residues. V shed 6 bases, J shed 0 bases, and the junction held 8 bases outside the gene matches. Germline CDR1 is LNHDA and CDR2 is SQIVND (reference sequence). The CDR3 is CASSSGQASSYEQYF. The CDR3 DNA reads TGTGCCAGTAGCTCAGGACAGGCCAGCTCCTACGAGCAGTACTTC. The whole variable domain, filled in from reference TRBV19 and TRBJ2-7, reads DGGITQSPKYLFRKEGQNVTLSCEQNLNHDAMYWYRQDPGQGLRLIYYSQIVNDFQKGDIAEGYSVSREKKESFPLTVTSAQKNPTAFYLCASSSGQASSYEQYFGPGTRLTVT.

This chain joins TRBV2 and TRBJ2-2, with TRBD2 matching over 7 bases. Germline CDR1 reads SNHLY; CDR2 reads FYNNEI. This CDR3 is 16 amino acids long. J gave up 1 base and V 2 bases, and 4 bases lay outside the gene matches. The CDR3 DNA reads TGTGCCAGCAGTGAAACGACTAGCCGGAACACCGGGGAGCTGTTTTTT. Translation: CASSETTSRNTGELFF.

This rearrangement joins TRBV14 to TRBJ1-1; 11 bases line up with TRBD1. V lost 1 base to trimming and J lost 3 bases; unmatched junction nucleotides: 10. The CDR3 length is 18 residues. Germline CDR1 SGHDN, CDR2 FVKESK. The CDR3 protein is CASSQVWTGGLLYTEAFF. The CDR3 DNA reads as TGTGCCAGCAGCCAAGTTTGGACAGGGGGCCTTCTTTACACTGAAGCTTTCTTT.

This chain links TRBV27 with TRBJ2-1; 14 nucleotides align to TRBD2. Germline V lookup: CDR1 MNHEY, CDR2 SMNVEV (reference sequence). Trimming at V came to 4 bases and at J to 4 bases, leaving 6 bases not matched to a gene. The CDR3 consists of 17 residues. CDR3 sequence reads: CASSYRLAGGRYNEQFF. In DNA, the CDR3 is TGTGCCAGCAGTTACCGACTAGCGGGAGGGAGATACAATGAGCAGTTCTTC.

This sequence joins TRBV30 and TRBJ2-2; 9 nucleotides align to TRBD1. The CDR3 consists of 15 residues. Germline assignment: CDR1 GTSNPN and CDR2 SVGIG (reference sequence). The J segment lost 4 bases and the V segment lost 3 bases, leaving 6 bases of the junction unmatched. The CDR3 DNA is TGTGCCTGGAGGTCCGGGACAGGGCTCACCGGGGAGCTGTTTTTT. It specifies CAWRSGTGLTGELFF.

This chain uses TRBV7-2 with TRBJ2-1, with 11 positions matching TRBD2. The CDR3 runs to 16 residues. Trimming took 3 bases from V and 2 from J; bases not matched to a gene: 3. CDR1 and CDR2 from the germline V gene are SGHTA and FQGNSA. The CDR3 nucleotides read TGTGCCAGCAGCTTCGCGACTAGCGGGGCCTACAATGAGCAGTTCTTC. It translates to CASSFATSGAYNEQFF.

CDR3 coding DNA: TGTGCCAGCACCCTCGACAGGACCTACGAGCAGTACTTC. Translating gives CASTLDRTYEQYF. This chain connects TRBV6-1 to TRBJ2-7, with D possibly matching TRBD1 (6 bases). Between the trimmed V and J ends, which lost 7 bases and 2 bases, there was a span of 12 bases. The CDR3 contains 13 residues. Germline CDR1 and CDR2: MNHNS and SASEGT.

The V call is TRBV15, the J call TRBJ2-7; D is undetermined. Germline V gene data show CDR1 as LNHNV and CDR2 as YYDKDF (reference sequence). The CDR3 runs to 12 residues. V was pared by 3 bases and J by 4 bases, with 7 bases between. CDR3 coding DNA: TGTGCCACCAGCAGCCTCCAGTACGAGCAGTACTTC. Amino acid sequence: CATSSLQYEQYF.

V is TRBV28 and J is TRBJ2-3, with D possibly TRBD1 on 5 matching bases. Trimming shortened V by 2 bases and J by 13 bases, and 10 bases separated the two germline ends. The CDR3 is made up of 11 amino acids. Germline values: CDR1 MDHEN, CDR2 SYDVKM. The CDR3 nucleotides read TGTGCCAGCAGTTTACAACAGGTGGAGTATTTT. It is translated as CASSLQQVEYF.

This chain uses TRBV30 with TRBJ2-1; TRBD2 agrees at 9 bases. The CDR3 is 13 amino acids. Germline V gene sequence: CDR1 GTSNPN, CDR2 SVGIG (reference sequence). V was clipped by 3 bases and J by 8 bases; unmatched bases: 5. CDR3 bases: TGTGCCTGGAGCGGACTAGCGCGGGATGAGCAGTTCTTC. Translating gives CAWSGLARDEQFF.

As DNA, the CDR3 is TGTGCCAGCAGCTTGGGAGGGCGGAATGAGCAGTTCTTC. Amino acid sequence: CASSLGGRNEQFF. The rearrangement links TRBV5-6 to TRBJ2-1; perhaps TRBD2 as D (5 bases). CDR1 SGHDT and CDR2 YYEEEE come from the germline V gene. The CDR3 is 13 residues long. Trimming took off 0 bases at V and 7 bases at J, with 8 bases between the two ends.

A single count supports this clone. The chain combines TRBV5-1 with TRBJ2-1, with D hard to call. Germline values: CDR1 SGHRS, CDR2 YFSETQ. Deletions cut 3 bases from V and 4 bases from J, with 14 bases between. This CDR3 spans 15 amino acids. CDR3 region: CASSWNEALYNEQFF. The DNA for the CDR3 is TGCGCCAGCAGCTGGAACGAGGCGTTATACAATGAGCAGTTCTTC.

J is TRBJ2-7 and V is TRBV7-9; D possibly corresponds to TRBD2 (5 bases). The ends were cut back, 4 bases at V and 0 bases at J, with 10 bases in the middle. The CDR3 has 14 amino acids. Germline loops: CDR1 SEHNR, CDR2 FQNEAQ (reference sequence). The CDR3 DNA sequence: TGTGCCAGCAGCTCGGACTTCCTCTCCTACGAGCAGTACTTC. Translated: CASSSDFLSYEQYF.

This clone has just a few counts. V gene TRBV30 combines with J gene TRBJ2-2; a weak D match, TRBD2 (5 bases). CDR1 is GTSNPN and CDR2 is SVGIG in the germline V gene (reference sequence). This CDR3 has 11 residues. Between the trimmed V and J ends, which lost 5 bases and 5 bases, there was a span of 6 bases. CDR3 nucleotide sequence: TGTGCCTGGCGGGGAACCGGGGAGCTGTTTTTT. This encodes CAWRGTGELFF.

The rearrangement uses TRBV11-2 and TRBJ2-2, with D perhaps matching TRBD2 (5 bases). Looked up from germline, CDR1 is SGHAT and CDR2 is FQNNGV. The CDR3 consists of 17 residues. Trimming left V 0 bases short and J 5 bases short, with 16 bases between. As DNA, the CDR3 is TGTGCCAGCAGCTTAGATCGGGGAAGGATGAGGACCGGGGAGCTGTTTTTT. It translates to CASSLDRGRMRTGELFF.

This clone was found once. This chain links TRBV5-1 with TRBJ1-2; tentatively, D is TRBD1 (5 bases). The V end lost 2 bases, the J end lost 2 bases, and 10 bases lay between the germline ends. The germline V gene has CDR1 SGHRS and CDR2 YFSETQ. The CDR3 sequence is 14 residues long. CDR3 coding DNA: TGCGCCAGCAGCTTCCTCGACAGAAACTATGGCTACACCTTC. This sequence encodes CASSFLDRNYGYTF. Variable domain in full (rest from reference TRBV5-1 and TRBJ1-2): KAGVTQTPRYLIKTRGQQVTLSCSPISGHRSVSWYQQTPGQGLQFLFEYFSETQRNKGNFPGRFSGRQFSNSRSEMNVSTLELGDSALYLCASSFLDRNYGYTFGSGTRLTVV.

J is TRBJ1-1 and V is TRBV27, with a tentative D call TRBD1 (6 bases). CDR3 length: 16 residues. V was pared by 2 bases and J by 5 bases, with 18 bases between. CDR1 and CDR2 (germline): MNHEY, SMNVEV (reference sequence). CDR3 region: CASSLRLGAEKTEAFF. CDR3 in DNA: TGTGCCAGCAGTTTAAGGTTGGGGGCAGAGAAAACTGAAGCTTTCTTT.